The 27 T cell receptor beta chains below all came from one sample that was sequenced in a study. The data were produced by immunoSEQ multiplex PCR, yet TCRdb's version contains in-frame clones alone and is incomplete. This sample has some 48,000 clones, with over 90% found just once. Sequencing used PBMCs. These receptors were collected from a man aged 35 to 55 with rheumatoid arthritis.

The chain uses TRBV18 and TRBJ2-2; D not certain. V gave up 2 bases and J gave up 0 bases, with 10 bases separating them. The CDR3 spans 16 residues. Germline CDR1 and CDR2: KGHSH and LQKENI. The CDR3 spells CASSPSGAPNTGELFF. CDR3 nucleotides: TGTGCCAGCTCACCATCTGGCGCACCGAACACCGGGGAGCTGTTTTTT.

This clone was counted once. The chain has TRBV7-3 and TRBJ1-1; 9 bases are a match to TRBD1. After removal of 5 bases from V and 5 bases from J, the junction contained 6 bases not matched to a gene. This CDR3 is 14 amino acids long. Germline values: CDR1 SGHTA, CDR2 FQGTGA. The CDR3 here is CASSPVDRGTEAFF. In DNA form, the CDR3 reads TGTGCCAGCAGCCCAGTTGACAGGGGGACTGAAGCTTTCTTT.

V and J are TRBV6-4 and TRBJ1-6; D uncertain. This CDR3 has 14 amino acids. Trimming took off 2 bases at V and 7 bases at J, with 9 bases between the two ends. Germline V gene sequence: CDR1 MRHNA, CDR2 SNTAGT. CDR3 DNA: TGTGCCAGCAGTGACCTGGGGTACAATTCACCCCTCCACTTT. Translated: CASSDLGYNSPLHF.

The chain carries TRBV18 and TRBJ2-7, with 10 bases lining up with TRBD1. The ends lost 6 bases at V and 5 bases at J; junction bases unmatched: 7. This CDR3 comprises 14 residues. Germline V gene data show CDR1 as KGHSH and CDR2 as LQKENI. CDR3 DNA sequence: TGTGCCAGCTCCCGGGACAGGGGTAAAGACGAGCAGTACTTC. Amino acid sequence: CASSRDRGKDEQYF.

J is TRBJ2-1 and V is TRBV5-4, with 9 positions matching TRBD2. The CDR3 loop spans 15 amino acids. V was pared by 0 bases and J by 4 bases, with 2 bases of the junction left unmatched. Germline V gene data show CDR1 as SGHNT and CDR2 as YYREEE (reference sequence). For the CDR3, the DNA is TGTGCCAGCAGCTTGGGACTAGCGGAGTACAATGAGCAGTTCTTC. This sequence encodes CASSLGLAEYNEQFF.

The chain joins TRBV7-2 to TRBJ2-7; 11 bases fit TRBD2. The CDR3 sequence is 18 residues long. Per the germline V gene, CDR1 is SGHTA and CDR2 is FQGNSA. V lost 2 bases, J lost 4 bases, and 13 bases stayed unmatched. CDR3 bases: TGTGCCAGCAGCTTAACATCCAGACTAGCGGGAAGTGCGTACGAGCAGTACTTC. Amino acids: CASSLTSRLAGSAYEQYF.

The chain is built from TRBV6-5 and TRBJ1-6; D not resolved. The CDR3 consists of 12 residues. Looked up from germline, CDR1 is MNHEY and CDR2 is SVGAGI. The V end was cut by 8 bases, the J end by 10 bases, with 12 bases between. In DNA form, the CDR3 reads TGTGCCAGCGGGGATAGCGGGTCACCCCTCCACTTT. It translates to CASGDSGSPLHF.

V and J are TRBV4-2 and TRBJ2-3, with 7 bases identical to TRBD2. V shed 1 base, J shed 6 bases, and the junction held 19 bases outside the gene matches. CDR3 length: 19 residues. Germline V gene data show CDR1 as LGHNA and CDR2 as YNFKEQ. The CDR3 DNA reads as TGTGCCAGCAGCCAAGTTCCTCCGGGACTAAGATCGTCGGGGGATACGCAGTATTTT. It specifies CASSQVPPGLRSSGDTQYF.

The chain uses TRBV6-6 and TRBJ2-3; D call uncertain. The CDR3 has 15 residues. Germline V gene data show CDR1 as MNHNY and CDR2 as SVGAGI (reference sequence). Trimming removed 0 bases at V and 0 bases at J, with 7 bases between. The chain's CDR3 is CASSYSASSTDTQYF. The DNA of the CDR3 is TGTGCCAGCAGTTACTCTGCGAGCAGCACAGATACGCAGTATTTT.

The gene calls are TRBV9 and TRBJ2-5, with D possibly being TRBD1 (5 bases). In germline, CDR1 is SGDLS, CDR2 YYNGEE. This CDR3 spans 14 amino acids. Trimming removed 0 bases from V and 1 base from J, with 7 bases in between. The CDR3 DNA follows: TGTGCCAGCAGCGTAGATCAGGGCCAAGAGACCCAGTACTTC. Translated, it gives CASSVDQGQETQYF.

The chain links TRBV7-9 to TRBJ2-7; 7 nucleotides line up with TRBD1. V shed 8 bases, J shed 3 bases, and the junction held 10 bases outside the gene matches. CDR3 length: 14 residues. Germline V gene sequence: CDR1 SEHNR, CDR2 FQNEAQ (reference sequence). CDR3 region: CASAFPGQFYEQYF. The CDR3 nucleotides are TGTGCCAGCGCCTTTCCGGGACAGTTCTACGAGCAGTACTTC.

This chain links TRBV5-6 with TRBJ1-2; a weak D match, TRBD1 (6 bases). The CDR3 extends over 13 amino acids. Germline V CDR1 and CDR2: SGHDT, YYEEEE. V shed 2 bases and J shed 8 bases, with 13 bases lying between them. The CDR3 DNA reads as TGTGCCAGCAGCTTTAATCCAGGGGTCGGCTACACCTTC. It codes for CASSFNPGVGYTF.

The gene calls are TRBV19 and TRBJ1-5; possible D gene TRBD1, 6 bases. Germline CDR1 reads LNHDA; CDR2 reads SQIVND (reference sequence). The CDR3 sequence is 14 residues long. V was cut by 1 base and J by 15 bases, with 19 bases left in between. The chain's CDR3 is CASSIVGGPYKMHF. The DNA of the CDR3 is TGTGCCAGTAGTATAGTCGGGGGGCCGTACAAGATGCATTTT. Filled out from reference TRBV19 and TRBJ1-5, the complete variable domain reads DGGITQSPKYLFRKEGQNVTLSCEQNLNHDAMYWYRQDPGQGLRLIYYSQIVNDFQKGDIAEGYSVSREKKESFPLTVTSAQKNPTAFYLCASSIVGGPYKMHFGDGTRLSIL.

This chain connects TRBV6-6 to TRBJ1-1; D remains ambiguous. This CDR3 contains 15 residues. With 0 bases removed from V and 1 base from J, the gap between germline ends came to 9 bases. The V gene's germline CDR1 is MNHNY and CDR2 SVGAGI (reference sequence). The CDR3 sequence is CASSYSNGPNTEAFF. CDR3 coding DNA: TGTGCCAGCAGTTACTCGAACGGCCCGAACACTGAAGCTTTCTTT.

J is TRBJ2-2 and V is TRBV5-1, with 8 bases that match TRBD2. Germline V gene data show CDR1 as SGHRS and CDR2 as YFSETQ. Germline trimming cut 3 bases from V and 4 bases from J; bases unmatched to any gene: 5. This CDR3 comprises 15 residues. The chain's CDR3 is CASSSGGLGTGELFF. CDR3 nucleotide sequence: TGCGCCAGCAGCTCGGGGGGGCTGGGCACCGGGGAGCTGTTTTTT.

The J gene is TRBJ1-1, the V gene TRBV27, with 8 bases aligning to TRBD1. V gave up 7 bases and J gave up 1 base; unmatched junction bases: 8. Germline-derived CDR1 and CDR2 are MNHEY and SMNVEV (reference sequence). CDR3 length: 15 amino acids. The CDR3 coding sequence is TGTGCCAGCAAATGGCAGGGGGCCTCGAACACTGAAGCTTTCTTT. Amino acid sequence: CASKWQGASNTEAFF.

The chain has TRBV7-9 and TRBJ1-1, with 8 nucleotides matching TRBD1. This CDR3 comprises 14 residues. Germline CDR1 is SEHNR and CDR2 is FQNEAQ (reference sequence). Trimming cost V 5 bases and J 2 bases; bases outside gene matches: 4. CDR3 sequence reads: CASSPGQANTEAFF. CDR3 nucleotides: TGTGCCAGCAGCCCGGGACAGGCTAACACTGAAGCTTTCTTT.

This chain connects TRBV6-1 to TRBJ1-5; 8 positions agree with TRBD1. CDR1 MNHNS and CDR2 SASEGT come from the germline V gene. CDR3 length: 16 amino acids. V dropped 1 base and J dropped 6; count of bases not matched to a gene: 8. CDR3 sequence (DNA): TGTGCCAGCAGTGAAGAGGACAGGGCCTTTAGTCAGCCCCAGCATTTT. Its protein product is CASSEEDRAFSQPQHF.

In its sample, this clone was seen once. The chain links TRBV4-1 to TRBJ2-1; 9 nucleotides match TRBD1. The CDR3 sequence is 16 residues long. V shed 4 bases, J shed 7 bases, and the junction held 11 bases outside the gene matches. Looked up from germline, CDR1 is MGHRA and CDR2 is YSYEKL. DNA of the CDR3: TGCGCCAGCAGCCGTACCGGGACAGGGAAATGGAATGAGCAGTTCTTC. This codes for CASSRTGTGKWNEQFF.

The chain has TRBV28 and TRBJ1-2; D may be TRBD1 (5 bases). V lost 5 bases, J lost 4 bases, and 11 bases lay in between. The CDR3 is made up of 13 amino acids. CDR1 is MDHEN, CDR2 SYDVKM, per germline. The CDR3 here is CASSLDGTYGYTF. The CDR3, as DNA: TGTGCCAGCAGTCTCGACGGGACCTATGGCTACACCTTC.

The chain combines TRBV5-4 with TRBJ2-1, with 7 bases lining up with TRBD1. The V gene's germline CDR1 is SGHNT and CDR2 YYREEE (reference sequence). Germline trimming cut 5 bases from V and 8 bases from J; bases unmatched to any gene: 10. The CDR3 spans 14 residues. In DNA, the CDR3 is TGTGCCAGCAGGGAGACAGGGAGCCTCGATGAGCAGTTCTTC. Protein product: CASRETGSLDEQFF.

The chain joins TRBV7-9 to TRBJ2-5, with D tentatively TRBD1 (6 bases). The CDR3 has 15 amino acids. Germline V gene lookup returns CDR1 SEHNR and CDR2 FQNEAQ (reference sequence). V lost 5 bases, J lost 1 base, and 14 bases lay in between. The CDR3 DNA reads as TGTGCCAGCAGCCCCAGGGGTCCGTCCCAAGAGACCCAGTACTTC. Translated, it gives CASSPRGPSQETQYF. Drawing the rest from reference TRBV7-9 and TRBJ2-5, the complete variable domain is DTGVSQNPRHKITKRGQNVTFRCDPISEHNRLYWYRQTLGQGPEFLTYFQNEAQLEKSRLLSDRFSAERPKGSFSTLEIQRTEQGDSAMYLCASSPRGPSQETQYFGPGTRLLVL.

This chain connects TRBV9 to TRBJ1-5; tentative D call: TRBD1 (6 bases). CDR1 is SGDLS, CDR2 YYNGEE, per germline. The CDR3 consists of 14 residues. V was cut by 3 bases and J by 2 bases, with 9 bases left in between. The chain's CDR3 is CASSADSRNQPQHF. The CDR3 DNA reads as TGTGCCAGCAGCGCGGACAGTCGCAATCAGCCCCAGCATTTT.

This chain links TRBV5-1 with TRBJ1-1, with 10 nucleotides matching TRBD1. V lost 3 bases and J lost 4; bases outside the gene matches: 9. The V gene's germline CDR1 is SGHRS and CDR2 YFSETQ. The CDR3 contains 16 residues. Here the CDR3 reads CASSSSSGQGSTEAFF. CDR3 coding DNA: TGCGCCAGCAGCTCTTCTTCGGGACAGGGGTCCACTGAAGCTTTCTTT.

J is TRBJ2-5 and V is TRBV3-1 (or the pseudogene TRBV3-2), with 14 nucleotides matching TRBD2. J gave up 2 bases and V 5 bases, and 13 bases lay outside the gene matches. This CDR3 is built from 19 residues. CDR1 and CDR2 (germline): LGHDT, YNNKEL (reference sequence). Here the CDR3 DNA reads TGTGCCAGCAGCGCTCGGACTAGCGGGAGGCCCACGCCGCAAGAGACCCAGTACTTC. Translated, it gives CASSARTSGRPTPQETQYF.

The chain employs TRBV27 and TRBJ2-6, with unresolved D. CDR1 MNHEY and CDR2 SMNVEV come from the germline V gene (reference sequence). This CDR3 contains 17 residues. Trimming removed 6 bases from V and 0 bases from J, with 15 bases in between. This chain's CDR3 is CASSPYNWGSGANVLTF. The CDR3 DNA is TGTGCCAGCAGCCCCTACAACTGGGGCTCTGGGGCCAACGTCCTGACTTTC.

This chain uses TRBV6-6 with TRBJ1-5, with TRBD1 matching over 9 bases. CDR3 length: 16 amino acids. CDR1 is MNHNY, CDR2 SVGAGI, per germline (reference sequence). The V and J ends lost 6 bases and 3 bases, in that order; junction bases with no gene match: 9. CDR3 nucleotides: TGTGCCAGCAGCCTACAGGGGGCGCGTTCCAATCAGCCCCAGCATTTT. Translation: CASSLQGARSNQPQHF.